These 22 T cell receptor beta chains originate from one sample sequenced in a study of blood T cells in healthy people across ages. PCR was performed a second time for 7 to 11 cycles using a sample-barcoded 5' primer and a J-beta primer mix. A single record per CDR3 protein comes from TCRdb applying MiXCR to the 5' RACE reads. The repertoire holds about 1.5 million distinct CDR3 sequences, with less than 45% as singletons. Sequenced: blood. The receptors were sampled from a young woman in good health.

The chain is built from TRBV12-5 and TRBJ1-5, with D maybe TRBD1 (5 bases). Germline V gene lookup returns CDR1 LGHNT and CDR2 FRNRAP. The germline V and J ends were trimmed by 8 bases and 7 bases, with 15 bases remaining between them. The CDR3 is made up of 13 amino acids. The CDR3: CASLQGASQPQHF. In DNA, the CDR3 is TGTGCTAGTTTGCAGGGAGCCAGCCAGCCCCAGCATTTT. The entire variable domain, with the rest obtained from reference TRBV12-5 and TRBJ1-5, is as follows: DARVTQTPRHKVTEMGQEVTMRCQPILGHNTVFWYRQTMMQGLELLAYFRNRAPLDDSGMPKDRFSAEMPDATLATLKIQPSEPRDSAVYFCASLQGASQPQHFGDGTRLSIL.

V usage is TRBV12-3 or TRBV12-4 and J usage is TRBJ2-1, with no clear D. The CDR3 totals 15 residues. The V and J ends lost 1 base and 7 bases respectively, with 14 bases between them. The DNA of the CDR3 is TGTGCCAGCAGTTTAGAGCGCCCATCGGTTAATGAGCAGTTCTTC. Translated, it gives CASSLERPSVNEQFF.

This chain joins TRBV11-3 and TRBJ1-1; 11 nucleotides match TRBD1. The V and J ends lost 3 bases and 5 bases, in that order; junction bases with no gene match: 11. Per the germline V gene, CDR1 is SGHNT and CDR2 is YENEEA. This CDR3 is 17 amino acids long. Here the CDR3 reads CASSFSDRGQVETEAFF. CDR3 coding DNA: TGTGCCAGCAGCTTCTCGGACAGGGGGCAGGTGGAGACTGAAGCTTTCTTT.

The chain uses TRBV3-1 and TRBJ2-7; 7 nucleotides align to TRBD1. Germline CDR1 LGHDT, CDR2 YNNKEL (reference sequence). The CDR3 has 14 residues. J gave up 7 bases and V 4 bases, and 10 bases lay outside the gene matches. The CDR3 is CASSLGQDRTEQYF. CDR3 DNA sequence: TGTGCCAGCAGCCTCGGCCAGGACAGGACAGAGCAGTACTTC.

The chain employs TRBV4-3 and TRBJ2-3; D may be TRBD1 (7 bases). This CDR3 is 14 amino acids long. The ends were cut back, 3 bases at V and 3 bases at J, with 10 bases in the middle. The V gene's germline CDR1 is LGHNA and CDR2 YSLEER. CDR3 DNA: TGCGCCAGCAGCCACAGGGGGGTGACAGATACGCAGTATTTT. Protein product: CASSHRGVTDTQYF.

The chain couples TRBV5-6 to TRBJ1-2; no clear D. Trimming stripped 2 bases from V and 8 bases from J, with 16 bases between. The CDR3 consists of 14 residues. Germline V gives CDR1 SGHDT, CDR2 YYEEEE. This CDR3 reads CASSFVHGNSGYTF. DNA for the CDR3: TGTGCCAGCAGCTTCGTCCACGGAAACTCGGGCTACACCTTC.

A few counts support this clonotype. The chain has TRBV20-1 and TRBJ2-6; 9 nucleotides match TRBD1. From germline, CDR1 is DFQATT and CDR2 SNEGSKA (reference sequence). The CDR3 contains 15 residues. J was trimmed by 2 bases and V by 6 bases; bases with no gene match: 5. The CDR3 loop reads CSARDRDTGANVLTF. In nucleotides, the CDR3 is TGCAGTGCAAGGGACAGGGATACTGGGGCCAACGTCCTGACTTTC.

CDR3 DNA: TGTGCCAGCAGCCTCGGGACGGGACTAGCGGAGACCCAGTACTTC. It yields the protein CASSLGTGLAETQYF. This rearrangement joins TRBV11-1 to TRBJ2-5; TRBD2 matches at 10 bases. The CDR3 loop spans 15 amino acids. Germline loops: CDR1 SGHAT, CDR2 FQDESV (reference sequence). V lost 5 bases to trimming and J lost 5 bases; unmatched junction nucleotides: 8.

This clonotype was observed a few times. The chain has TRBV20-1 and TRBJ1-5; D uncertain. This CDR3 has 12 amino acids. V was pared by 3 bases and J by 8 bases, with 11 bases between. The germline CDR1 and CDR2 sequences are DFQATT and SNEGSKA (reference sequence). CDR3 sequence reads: CSASHIGEPQHF. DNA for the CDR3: TGCAGTGCTAGCCACATTGGCGAGCCCCAGCATTTT.

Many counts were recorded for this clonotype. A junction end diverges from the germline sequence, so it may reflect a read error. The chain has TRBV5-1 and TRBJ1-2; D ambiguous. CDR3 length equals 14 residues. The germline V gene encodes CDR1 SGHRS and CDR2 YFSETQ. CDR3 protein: CASSLSGANYGYTF. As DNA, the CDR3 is TGTGCCAGCTCTTTGTCCGGCGCTAACTATGGCTACACCTTC.

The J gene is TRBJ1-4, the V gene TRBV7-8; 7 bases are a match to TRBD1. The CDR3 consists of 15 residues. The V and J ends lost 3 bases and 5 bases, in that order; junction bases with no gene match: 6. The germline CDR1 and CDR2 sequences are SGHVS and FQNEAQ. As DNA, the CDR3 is TGTGCCAGCAGCTTGGGAGACAGGGCAAATGAAAAACTGTTTTTT. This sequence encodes CASSLGDRANEKLFF.

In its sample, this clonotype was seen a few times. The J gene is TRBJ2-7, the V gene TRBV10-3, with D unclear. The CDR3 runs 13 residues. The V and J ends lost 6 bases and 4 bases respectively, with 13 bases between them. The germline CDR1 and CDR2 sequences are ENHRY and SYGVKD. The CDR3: CAISDGPNYEQYF. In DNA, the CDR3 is TGTGCCATCAGCGACGGACCCAATTACGAGCAGTACTTC.

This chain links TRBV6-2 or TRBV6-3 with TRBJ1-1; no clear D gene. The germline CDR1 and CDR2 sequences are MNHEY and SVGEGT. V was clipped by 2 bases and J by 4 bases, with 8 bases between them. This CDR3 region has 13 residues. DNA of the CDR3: TGTGCCAGCAGTTACGGAAGGTCCACTGAAGCTTTCTTT. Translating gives CASSYGRSTEAFF.

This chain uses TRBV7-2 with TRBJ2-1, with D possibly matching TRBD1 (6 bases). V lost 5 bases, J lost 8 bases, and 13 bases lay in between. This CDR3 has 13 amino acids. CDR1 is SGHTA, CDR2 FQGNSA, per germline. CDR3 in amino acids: CASSKRGGDEQFF. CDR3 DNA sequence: TGTGCCAGCAGCAAAAGAGGGGGTGATGAGCAGTTCTTC. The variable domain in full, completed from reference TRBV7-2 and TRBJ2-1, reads GAGVSQSPSNKVTEKGKDVELRCDPISGHTALYWYRQSLGQGLEFLIYFQGNSAPDKSGLPSDRFSAERTGGSVSTLTIQRTQQEDSAVYLCASSKRGGDEQFFGPGTRLTVL.

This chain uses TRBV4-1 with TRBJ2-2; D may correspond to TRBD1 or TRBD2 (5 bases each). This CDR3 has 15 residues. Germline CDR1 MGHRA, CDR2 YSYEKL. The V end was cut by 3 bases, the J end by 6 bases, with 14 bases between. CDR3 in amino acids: CASSQWDGVAGELFF. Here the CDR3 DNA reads TGCGCCAGCAGCCAGTGGGACGGGGTTGCCGGGGAGCTGTTTTTT.

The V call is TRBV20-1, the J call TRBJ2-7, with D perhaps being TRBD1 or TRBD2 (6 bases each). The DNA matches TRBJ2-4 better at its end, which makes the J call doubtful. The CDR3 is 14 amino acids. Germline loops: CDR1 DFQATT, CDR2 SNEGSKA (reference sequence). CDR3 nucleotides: TGCAGTGCTAGAGATGCGAGGGGGGAAAACATTCAGTACTTC. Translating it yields CSARDARGENIQYF.

The CDR3 loop reads CAGSSGARNTEAFF. The CDR3 region has the DNA TGTGCCGGCAGCTCGGGGGCGCGGAACACTGAAGCTTTCTTT. This rearrangement joins TRBV21-1 to TRBJ1-1; the table's TRBD1 call for D was not verified on the DNA. TRBV21-1 is an annotated pseudogene. The CDR3 spans 14 residues.

The CDR3 loop reads CASSLAPGLSTDTQYF. In nucleotides, the CDR3 is TGTGCCAGCAGCTTAGCGCCGGGACTGAGCACAGATACGCAGTATTTT. This chain joins TRBV7-2 and TRBJ2-3; a possible D gene is TRBD2 (6 bases). The CDR3 sequence is 16 residues long. Trimming cost V 0 bases and J 0 bases, with 10 bases left between them. The V gene's germline CDR1 is SGHTA and CDR2 FQGNSA. Full variable domain (outside the CDR3, taken from reference TRBV7-2 and TRBJ2-3): GAGVSQSPSNKVTEKGKDVELRCDPISGHTALYWYRQSLGQGLEFLIYFQGNSAPDKSGLPSDRFSAERTGGSVSTLTIQRTQQEDSAVYLCASSLAPGLSTDTQYFGPGTRLTVL.

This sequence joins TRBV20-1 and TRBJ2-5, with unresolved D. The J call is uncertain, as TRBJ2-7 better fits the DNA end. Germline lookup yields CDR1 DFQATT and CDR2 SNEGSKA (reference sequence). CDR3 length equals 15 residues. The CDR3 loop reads CSASGPSGSRYEQYF. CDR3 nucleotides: TGCAGTGCTAGTGGTCCAAGTGGCAGCCGTTACGAGCAGTACTTC.

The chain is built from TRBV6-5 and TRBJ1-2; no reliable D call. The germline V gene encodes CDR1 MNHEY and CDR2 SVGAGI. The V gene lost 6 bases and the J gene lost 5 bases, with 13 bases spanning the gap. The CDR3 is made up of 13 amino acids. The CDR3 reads CASSLLRVYGYTF. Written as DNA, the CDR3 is TGTGCCAGCAGCTTACTTAGGGTTTATGGCTACACCTTC.

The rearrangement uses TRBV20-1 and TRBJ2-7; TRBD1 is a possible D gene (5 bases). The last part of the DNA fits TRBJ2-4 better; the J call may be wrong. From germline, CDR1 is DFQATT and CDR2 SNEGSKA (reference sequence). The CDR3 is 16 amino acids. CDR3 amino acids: CSARAGFPLQLDIQYF. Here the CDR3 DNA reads TGCAGTGCTAGGGCAGGGTTCCCTCTCCAATTGGACATTCAGTACTTC.

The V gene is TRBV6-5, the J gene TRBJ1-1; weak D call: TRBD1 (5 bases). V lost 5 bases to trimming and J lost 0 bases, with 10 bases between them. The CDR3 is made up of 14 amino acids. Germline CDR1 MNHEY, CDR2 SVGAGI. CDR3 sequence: CASSTTALNTEAFF. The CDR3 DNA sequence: TGTGCCAGCAGTACGACAGCCCTGAACACTGAAGCTTTCTTT.